These 32 T cell receptor beta chains were all obtained from the same sample, sequenced in a study of Graves' ophthalmopathy and Graves' hyperthyroidism. As the template, RNA transcripts were used to amplify TCR beta CDR3 regions. HTBI primers primed a first-round RT-PCR, and a second-round multiplex PCR followed. TCRdb processed the multiplex PCR reads anew with MiXCR; each CDR3 protein has one entry. Seen here are a few hundred thousand distinct CDR3 sequences, just under 40% observed once, and the top ten hold 3.5% to 4.5%. Sample: peripheral blood or thyroid tissue (not recorded which). The receptors here all came from an adult man with Graves' hyperthyroidism.

This clonotype was counted a few times. This chain joins TRBV28 and TRBJ1-1; 8 positions agree with TRBD1. This CDR3 region has 13 residues. Per germline, CDR1 MDHEN and CDR2 SYDVKM. Germline trimming cut 9 bases from V and 8 bases from J; bases unmatched to any gene: 11. The DNA of the CDR3 is TGTGCCAGTTTCGTTGGACAGGGCCGAGAAGCTTTCTTT. Protein product: CASFVGQGREAFF.

Comments on this clonotype: A much larger clone is a single base away; this may be a read error. The V and J genes are TRBV10-3 and TRBJ1-1, with a possible D match to TRBD1 (6 bases). V was trimmed by 2 bases and J by 1 base, leaving 14 bases between them. The CDR3 contains 16 residues. CDR1 is ENHRY and CDR2 is SYGVKD in the germline V gene. The CDR3 spells CAISENRYRENTEAFF. Written as DNA, the CDR3 is TGTGCCATCAGTGAGAATAGATACAGGGAGAACACTGAAGCTTTCTTT.

CDR3 region: CASSLGGWAETQYF. The CDR3 bases are TGTGCCAGCAGCTTAGGTGGATGGGCGGAGACCCAGTACTTC. The rearrangement links TRBV7-9 to TRBJ2-5; D is ambiguous. Germline V gene data show CDR1 as SEHNR and CDR2 as FQNEAQ (reference sequence). There are 14 residues in the CDR3. The V end was cut by 1 base, the J end by 5 bases, with 11 bases between.

This clonotype was counted a few times. The chain combines TRBV6-5 with TRBJ2-2; TRBD2 aligns across 8 bases. V was clipped by 6 bases and J by 4 bases; unmatched bases: 7. The CDR3 consists of 15 residues. CDR1 is MNHEY and CDR2 is SVGAGI in the germline V gene. CDR3 sequence (DNA): TGTGCCAGCAGGGACGGGAGGGCCTTCACCGGGGAGCTGTTTTTT. Residues: CASRDGRAFTGELFF.

Concerning this clonotype itself: Since no conserved phenylalanine or tryptophan closes the CDR3, a read error is the likely cause. The rearrangement links TRBV7-8 to TRBJ2-7; 10 nucleotides agree with TRBD2. CDR3 length equals 17 residues. CDR1 is SGHVS and CDR2 is FQNEAQ in the germline V gene. The CDR3 spells CASSFPSGAGGRYGQYL. In nucleotides, the CDR3 is TGTGCCAGCAGCTTCCCATCCGGAGCGGGGGGGCGTTACGGGCAGTACCTC.

In its sample, this clonotype was seen a few times. The rearrangement joins TRBV7-2 to TRBJ2-3; the D is unclear. The CDR3 loop spans 11 amino acids. With 6 bases removed from V and 5 bases from J, the gap between germline ends came to 6 bases. CDR1 is SGHTA and CDR2 is FQGNSA in the germline V gene. The CDR3 loop is CASRLGDTQYF. CDR3 DNA: TGTGCCAGCAGGCTAGGAGATACGCAGTATTTT.

This clonotype was picked up one time. V gene TRBV10-1 combines with J gene TRBJ2-7; D unresolved. Deletions cut 0 bases from V and 3 bases from J, with 18 bases between. The CDR3 extends over 17 amino acids. Germline CDR1 and CDR2: WNHNN and SYGVQD (reference sequence). This CDR3 reads CASSESASSSGHYEQYF. The CDR3 nucleotides read TGCGCCAGCAGTGAGTCCGCCAGCAGCTCCGGCCACTACGAGCAGTACTTC.

The chain joins TRBV29-1 to TRBJ1-2; TRBD1 might be the D (6 bases). The CDR3 runs to 19 residues. Germline lookup yields CDR1 SQVTM and CDR2 ANQGSEA. V was clipped by 0 bases and J by 2 bases, with 25 bases between them. CDR3: CSVEDRTIQGGGLNYGYTF. The CDR3 DNA follows: TGCAGCGTTGAAGATCGGACGATACAGGGCGGGGGCTTGAACTATGGCTACACCTTC.

At least ten counts were recorded for this clonotype. The V call is TRBV2, the J call TRBJ1-1; no definite D call. V was shortened by 1 base and J by 4 bases, with 10 bases between the two germline ends. CDR3 size: 14 residues. The V gene's germline CDR1 is SNHLY and CDR2 FYNNEI. CDR3 in amino acids: CASSEGQSITEAFF. In DNA form, the CDR3 reads TGTGCCAGCAGTGAAGGGCAGAGCATCACTGAAGCTTTCTTT.

This sequence joins TRBV7-8 and TRBJ2-7; 8 bases fit TRBD2. The CDR3 covers 14 residues. The ends lost 6 bases at V and 2 bases at J; junction bases unmatched: 6. Germline CDR1 reads SGHVS; CDR2 reads FQNEAQ. CDR3 nucleotides: TGTGCCAGCAGTTGGAATAGCGGGACCTACGAGCAGTACTTC. This codes for CASSWNSGTYEQYF.

This clonotype has a count of ten or more. This chain joins TRBV20-1 and TRBJ1-5, with TRBD1 as a possible D gene (5 bases). The V end lost 3 bases, the J end lost 6 bases, and 12 bases lay between the germline ends. CDR3 size: 13 residues. Germline values: CDR1 DFQATT, CDR2 SNEGSKA (reference sequence). The CDR3 here is CSASRGRGQPQHF. DNA for the CDR3: TGCAGTGCTAGTCGAGGGAGGGGTCAGCCCCAGCATTTT.

The chain employs TRBV5-5 and TRBJ1-1, with D perhaps TRBD1 (5 bases). Germline values: CDR1 SGHKS, CDR2 YYEKEE (reference sequence). V was cut by 3 bases and J by 7 bases, with 16 bases left in between. The CDR3 extends over 14 amino acids. The CDR3 sequence is CASSSVAGELEAFF. As DNA, the CDR3 is TGTGCCAGCAGCTCGGTCGCGGGGGAACTTGAAGCTTTCTTT.

V is TRBV29-1 and J is TRBJ1-2, with a weak D call TRBD1 (5 bases). The V gene lost 1 base and the J gene lost 6 bases, with 21 bases spanning the gap. The CDR3 is 16 residues long. Germline V gene data show CDR1 as SQVTM and CDR2 as ANQGSEA. The CDR3 region has the DNA TGCAGCGTTGAAGGTCTTGGGGCGCGCCCCTACAATGGCTACACCTTC. Translating gives CSVEGLGARPYNGYTF.

The chain recombines TRBV20-1 with TRBJ2-3, with 8 bases aligning to TRBD2. The CDR3 spans 14 residues. The germline V gene has CDR1 DFQATT and CDR2 SNEGSKA (reference sequence). V was clipped by 6 bases and J by 1 base; unmatched bases: 6. CDR3 residues: CSAQPGLGTDTQYF. The DNA of the CDR3 is TGCAGTGCCCAACCGGGACTAGGCACAGATACGCAGTATTTT.

In regard to this clonotype: Being one base from a much bigger clone, this may be a read error. This chain links TRBV12-3 or TRBV12-4 with TRBJ1-1; the D gene is possibly TRBD1 (6 bases). Deletions cut 3 bases from V and 6 bases from J, with 14 bases between. This CDR3 region has 14 residues. CDR3 nucleotide sequence: TGTGCCAGCAGTTTTAAGGGGGGGATCGCTGAAGCTTTCTTT. Its translation: CASSFKGGIAEAFF.

The V call is TRBV11-2, the J call TRBJ2-7, with D hard to call. The J call may be incorrect, as the DNA end agrees better with TRBJ2-1. Germline CDR1 SGHAT, CDR2 FQNNGV. The CDR3 totals 12 residues. This CDR3 reads CASSFGYNEQFF. The CDR3 DNA sequence: TGTGCCAGCAGTTTCGGTTACAATGAGCAGTTCTTC.

There are many counts of this clonotype. The genes are TRBV28 and TRBJ2-2, with D tentatively TRBD1 (5 bases). Looked up from germline, CDR1 is MDHEN and CDR2 is SYDVKM. V shed 7 bases and J shed 7 bases, with 10 bases lying between them. CDR3 length equals 12 residues. The CDR3 nucleotides read TGTGCCAGCACCTACGACAGCGGGGAGCTGTTTTTT. Amino acid sequence: CASTYDSGELFF.

The chain combines TRBV20-1 with TRBJ2-7; 13 bases map to TRBD2. The DNA matches TRBJ2-1 better at its end, which makes the J call doubtful. The CDR3 is made up of 13 amino acids. Germline loops: CDR1 DFQATT, CDR2 SNEGSKA (reference sequence). The CDR3 DNA is TGCAGTGCTGGACTAGCGGGAGCCTATGAGCAGTTCTTC. It is translated as CSAGLAGAYEQFF.

This clonotype was detected many times. This chain connects TRBV7-8 to TRBJ1-2; D perhaps matches TRBD1 (5 bases). The CDR3 is 14 amino acids. Germline CDR1 and CDR2: SGHVS and FQNEAQ. V lost 4 bases, J lost 0 bases, and 9 bases lay in between. CDR3: CASSSSTANYGYTF. Written as DNA, the CDR3 is TGTGCCAGCAGCTCCTCGACAGCTAACTATGGCTACACCTTC.

The table lists this clonotype with many counts. V gene TRBV25-1 combines with J gene TRBJ2-2; D may match TRBD1 or TRBD2 (5 bases each). V lost 8 bases, J lost 8 bases, and 15 bases lay in between. CDR3 size: 13 residues. Germline V gene data show CDR1 as MGHDK and CDR2 as SYGVNS. The CDR3 sequence is CASGSTWGGELFF. The CDR3 nucleotides are TGTGCCAGCGGGTCCACTTGGGGGGGGGAGCTGTTTTTT.

The rearrangement uses TRBV2 and TRBJ1-2; TRBD1 aligns across 7 bases. The trim removed 4 bases at V and 11 bases at J, leaving 10 bases unmatched. Germline V gene lookup returns CDR1 SNHLY and CDR2 FYNNEI. This CDR3 comprises 13 residues. The CDR3 reads CASSGQGLEGYTF. As DNA, the CDR3 is TGTGCCAGCAGTGGACAGGGATTGGAGGGATACACCTTC.

The rearrangement uses TRBV2 and TRBJ1-3; D remains ambiguous. Per germline, CDR1 SNHLY and CDR2 FYNNEI. This CDR3 region has 15 residues. Trimming removed 2 bases at V and 3 bases at J, with 11 bases between. The CDR3 region is CASSELASVGNTIYF. In DNA, the CDR3 is TGTGCCAGCAGTGAATTGGCTAGCGTTGGAAACACCATATATTTT.

This clonotype was seen once. The rearrangement links TRBV2 to TRBJ2-2, with D perhaps being TRBD1 or TRBD2 (6 bases each). The germline CDR1 and CDR2 sequences are SNHLY and FYNNEI. This CDR3 region has 13 residues. The germline V and J ends were trimmed by 5 bases and 9 bases, with 13 bases remaining between them. The CDR3 nucleotides read TGTGCCAGCAGTACCGGGGGCGGATGGGAGCTGTTTTTT. Translation gives CASSTGGGWELFF. Complete variable domain (other parts from reference TRBV2 and TRBJ2-2): EPEVTQTPSHQVTQMGQEVILRCVPISNHLYFYWYRQILGQKVEFLVSFYNNEISEKSEIFDDQFSVERPDGSNFTLKIRSTKLEDSAMYFCASSTGGGWELFFGEGSRLTVL.

The chain couples TRBV18 to TRBJ2-5; TRBD1 might be the D (6 bases). CDR1 and CDR2 (germline): KGHSH, LQKENI. The CDR3 extends over 13 amino acids. Trimming removed 3 bases at V and 13 bases at J, with 18 bases between. In nucleotides, the CDR3 is TGTGCCAGCTCACCCGGACAGACCTACGAGCGGTACTTC. Translated: CASSPGQTYERYF. Drawing the rest from reference TRBV18 and TRBJ2-5, the complete variable domain is NAGVMQNPRHLVRRRGQEARLRCSPMKGHSHVYWYRQLPEEGLKFMVYLQKENIIDESGMPKERFSAEFPKEGPSILRIQQVVRGDSAAYFCASSPGQTYERYFGPGTRLLVL.

Details on this clonotype: Possible read error: a much larger clone is one base away. This rearrangement joins TRBV25-1 to TRBJ2-3; 9 nucleotides line up with TRBD1. The CDR3 has 19 residues. Germline V CDR1 and CDR2: MGHDK, SYGVNS. J lost 3 bases, V lost 1 base, and 14 bases had no gene match. CDR3 protein: CASSESPLRQGDGTDTQYF. Here the CDR3 DNA reads TGTGCCAGCAGTGAATCCCCACTGAGACAGGGGGACGGAACAGATACGCAGTATTTT.

In this sample, this clonotype turned up a few times. The chain is built from TRBV7-9 and TRBJ2-1, with unresolved D. The V gene lost 3 bases and the J gene lost 3 bases, with 9 bases spanning the gap. Germline V gene sequence: CDR1 SEHNR, CDR2 FQNEAQ (reference sequence). The CDR3 sequence is 14 residues long. The CDR3: CASSFRQLYNEQFF. CDR3 nucleotides: TGTGCCAGCAGCTTTAGGCAGCTCTACAATGAGCAGTTCTTC.

The chain recombines TRBV27 with TRBJ2-7; 7 bases agree with TRBD1. The J segment lost 6 bases and the V segment lost 8 bases, leaving 13 bases of the junction unmatched. CDR1 and CDR2 (germline): MNHEY, SMNVEV (reference sequence). This CDR3 comprises 14 residues. The CDR3 region has the DNA TGTGCCAGCGGCATGACAGGGTTTTTTCGCGAGCAGTACTTC. As protein: CASGMTGFFREQYF.

This clonotype showed up many times. The chain is built from TRBV24-1 and TRBJ2-6; the D gene is possibly TRBD2 (5 bases). The germline V gene encodes CDR1 KGHDR and CDR2 SFDVKD. The CDR3 covers 14 residues. CDR3 sequence: CATPEGSGANVLTF. CDR3 nucleotide sequence: TGTGCAACTCCCGAGGGCTCTGGGGCCAACGTCCTGACTTTC.

This sequence joins TRBV12-3 or TRBV12-4 and TRBJ1-6, with a possible D match to TRBD1 (5 bases). The CDR3 spans 14 residues. V lost 5 bases and J lost 4, with 9 bases in between. This CDR3 reads CASSGGIYNSPLHF. CDR3 coding DNA: TGTGCCAGCAGTGGGGGGATATATAATTCACCCCTCCACTTT.

The sample holds many counts of this clonotype. The chain joins TRBV7-9 to TRBJ2-5; D may be TRBD2 (5 bases). Germline lookup yields CDR1 SEHNR and CDR2 FQNEAQ (reference sequence). V was trimmed by 5 bases and J by 5 bases, leaving 27 bases between them. CDR3 size: 18 residues. CDR3 coding DNA: TGTGCCAGCAGCCTCTCGGGCGGGCAGATCAGCCTAGGGGAGACCCAGTACTTC. Encoded protein: CASSLSGGQISLGETQYF.

This clonotype came up many times. The V gene is TRBV7-6, the J gene TRBJ1-3; D is ambiguous. Germline V gene data show CDR1 as SGHVS and CDR2 as FNYEAQ. V lost 3 bases to trimming and J lost 4 bases, with 10 bases between them. The CDR3 consists of 14 residues. Here the CDR3 reads CASSLEEIGNTIYF. The CDR3 DNA reads as TGTGCCAGCAGCTTGGAGGAGATCGGAAACACCATATATTTT.

This sequence joins TRBV7-2 and TRBJ2-5; no firm D call. CDR1 and CDR2 from the germline V gene are SGHTA and FQGNSA. The CDR3 runs to 15 residues. V shed 1 base and J shed 5 bases, with 14 bases lying between them. CDR3 residues: CASSLEWGGLETQYF. The CDR3, as DNA: TGTGCCAGCAGCTTAGAATGGGGTGGCTTGGAGACCCAGTACTTC.